This TCR beta chain is from a study of shared clonotypes between healthy human individuals. Study results and caveats: Across subsets, estimated richness was generally greater for naive than for memory populations.

Comment on this clone: The antigen is not known.

Looked up from germline, CDR1 is SQVTM and CDR2 is ANQGSEA. The CDR3 length is 14 residues. The trim removed 7 bases at V and 9 bases at J, leaving 12 bases unmatched. Execution of the assay was at deep level. The data were produced by immunoSEQ multiplex PCR, yet TCRdb's version contains in-frame clones alone and is incomplete. The repertoire holds 1.5 million to 1.9 million clones, about 98% seen once, with roughly 0.45% in the top ten. The chain has TRBV29-1 and TRBJ2-1, with 10 bases aligning to TRBD1. The clonotype was recovered from a young man in good health. The sample taken for sequencing was naive CD4+ T cells sorted from blood. Regarding subset: CD45RA+ positively selected. The CDR3: CSGKGQGSSGEQFF. In nucleotides, the CDR3 is TGCAGCGGTAAGGGACAGGGGTCATCAGGTGAGCAGTTCTTC.